Below are 25 T cell receptor beta chains sequenced from a single sample in a study of blood T cell repertoires in COVID-19. Profiled with immunoSEQ multiplex PCR; TCRdb holds only in-frame clones, not every one. The sample holds 350,000 or so clones, approximately 90% seen once. The material sequenced was peripheral blood. The receptors stem from a woman aged 55-70 years with COVID-19, enrolled during active disease.

The gene calls are TRBV5-4 and TRBJ2-5, with D possibly matching TRBD1 (6 bases). Between the trimmed V and J ends, which lost 4 bases and 1 base, there was a span of 11 bases. CDR3 length equals 14 residues. CDR1 and CDR2 (germline): SGHNT, YYREEE (reference sequence). The CDR3 bases are TGTGCCAGCAGCCTCGACAGGTTCCAAGAGACCCAGTACTTC. Translated, it gives CASSLDRFQETQYF.

This clone appeared a few times. The chain links TRBV10-3 to TRBJ2-3; D might be TRBD1 (5 bases). With 4 bases removed from V and 3 bases from J, the gap between germline ends came to 8 bases. Germline-derived CDR1 and CDR2 are ENHRY and SYGVKD. CDR3 length equals 13 residues. This CDR3 reads CAISAQGTDTQYF. In nucleotides, the CDR3 is TGTGCCATCAGTGCTCAGGGAACAGATACGCAGTATTTT.

V and J are TRBV9 and TRBJ2-1; TRBD2 aligns across 10 bases. The trim removed 2 bases at V and 2 bases at J, leaving 1 base unmatched. CDR1 and CDR2 (germline): SGDLS, YYNGEE. The CDR3 contains 15 residues. CDR3 amino acids: CASSVLAGAYNEQFF. The CDR3 coding sequence is TGTGCCAGCAGCGTTCTAGCGGGGGCCTACAATGAGCAGTTCTTC. Combining the CDR3 with reference TRBV9 and TRBJ2-1 gives the whole variable domain DSGVTQTPKHLITATGQRVTLRCSPRSGDLSVYWYQQSLDQGLQFLIQYYNGEERAKGNILERFSAQQFPDLHSELNLSSLELGDSALYFCASSVLAGAYNEQFFGPGTRLTVL.

The chain recombines TRBV3-1 (or the pseudogene TRBV3-2) with TRBJ1-3; maybe TRBD1 (5 bases). The CDR3 sequence is 15 residues long. Per the germline V gene, CDR1 is LGHDT and CDR2 is YNNKEL (reference sequence). V was cut by 1 base and J by 2 bases, with 9 bases left in between. Here the CDR3 reads CASSQAGGAGNTIYF. DNA of the CDR3: TGTGCCAGCAGCCAAGCGGGGGGTGCTGGAAACACCATATATTTT.

This clone was seen a single time. V usage is TRBV7-3 and J usage is TRBJ2-5; 10 nucleotides align to TRBD2. Germline loops: CDR1 SGHTA, CDR2 FQGTGA. Trimming cost V 5 bases and J 6 bases; bases outside gene matches: 12. The CDR3 extends over 16 amino acids. The CDR3: CASSGSGGAEDKTQYF. CDR3 in DNA: TGTGCCAGCAGCGGGAGCGGGGGGGCCGAGGATAAGACCCAGTACTTC.

The chain recombines TRBV6-2 or TRBV6-3 with TRBJ2-2, with 7 bases identical to TRBD1. V was pared by 4 bases and J by 4 bases, with 3 bases of the junction left unmatched. Germline V gives CDR1 MNHEY, CDR2 SVGEGT. The CDR3 sequence is 14 residues long. The CDR3 sequence: CASSSQGSTGELFF. Written as DNA, the CDR3 is TGTGCCAGCAGTTCACAGGGGAGCACCGGGGAGCTGTTTTTT.

This clone was observed once. The germline gene is not matched at one end of the junction; a read error may be the cause. The V and J genes are TRBV7-2 and TRBJ1-2; D is ambiguous. This CDR3 contains 15 residues. Germline CDR1 and CDR2: SGHTA and FQGNSA. The CDR3 bases are TGTGCCAGCAGCTTAAGTGCAGGTCCTCTCTATAGCTACACCTTC. Its protein product is CASSLSAGPLYSYTF.

V gene TRBV4-2 combines with J gene TRBJ2-2; TRBD1 might be the D (5 bases). Germline V gene lookup returns CDR1 LGHNA and CDR2 YNFKEQ. CDR3 length: 14 amino acids. V dropped 8 bases and J dropped 3 bases, with 13 bases sitting between them. The CDR3 is CASQRGPDTGELFF. The DNA of the CDR3 is TGTGCCAGCCAAAGGGGTCCTGACACCGGGGAGCTGTTTTTT.

The chain's CDR3 is CASSQDTSGNTIYF. DNA for the CDR3: TGTGCCAGCAGCCAGGACACCTCTGGAAACACCATATATTTT. The V gene is TRBV5-5, the J gene TRBJ1-3; D may be TRBD1 (5 bases). CDR1 SGHKS and CDR2 YYEKEE come from the germline V gene (reference sequence). V was trimmed by 4 bases and J by 0 bases, leaving 8 bases between them. The CDR3 is made up of 14 amino acids.

This rearrangement joins TRBV25-1 to TRBJ1-5, with TRBD1 as a possible D gene (5 bases). The germline V and J ends were trimmed by 6 bases and 0 bases, with 18 bases remaining between them. Germline CDR1 reads MGHDK; CDR2 reads SYGVNS. This CDR3 spans 17 amino acids. CDR3 coding DNA: TGTGCCAGCAGCCTAGGGGTCAACAGGAATAGCAATCAGCCCCAGCATTTT. Protein sequence: CASSLGVNRNSNQPQHF.

The V gene is TRBV28, the J gene TRBJ1-1; a possible D gene is TRBD1 (6 bases). This CDR3 spans 13 amino acids. CDR1 is MDHEN and CDR2 is SYDVKM in the germline V gene. V lost 5 bases to trimming and J lost 5 bases, with 12 bases between them. CDR3 residues: CASSLRGRTEAFF. The CDR3 coding sequence is TGTGCCAGCAGTCTCAGGGGCAGGACTGAAGCTTTCTTT.

CDR3: CASSLGLTGSPLHF. In DNA form, the CDR3 reads TGTGCCAGCAGCTTAGGGCTCACGGGGTCACCCCTCCACTTT. The chain recombines TRBV7-3 with TRBJ1-6; D ambiguous. Germline values: CDR1 SGHTA, CDR2 FQGTGA. The CDR3 consists of 14 residues. The V end was cut by 2 bases, the J end by 10 bases, with 12 bases between.

V usage is TRBV2 and J usage is TRBJ2-2; the D gene is possibly TRBD1 (5 bases). Deletions cut 6 bases from V and 5 bases from J, with 7 bases between. Per germline, CDR1 SNHLY and CDR2 FYNNEI. This CDR3 comprises 12 residues. The CDR3 DNA is TGTGCCAGCAGACACAGGACCGGGGAGCTGTTTTTT. Protein sequence: CASRHRTGELFF.

This chain joins TRBV27 and TRBJ2-2, with a tentative D call TRBD2 (5 bases). Germline values: CDR1 MNHEY, CDR2 SMNVEV (reference sequence). The V gene lost 2 bases and the J gene lost 6 bases, with 16 bases spanning the gap. CDR3 size: 16 residues. CDR3 loop: CASSLMLGVGSGELFF. Written as DNA, the CDR3 is TGTGCCAGCAGTTTAATGCTCGGGGTTGGGTCCGGGGAGCTGTTTTTT.

The rearrangement uses TRBV24-1 and TRBJ1-2, with TRBD1 matching 9 bases. Germline lookup yields CDR1 KGHDR and CDR2 SFDVKD. This CDR3 spans 15 amino acids. V trimming: 3 bases; J trimming: 6 bases; junction bases outside the gene matches: 7. The CDR3 sequence: CATSDPTDRGDGYTF. CDR3 sequence (DNA): TGTGCCACCAGTGATCCCACCGACAGGGGGGATGGCTACACCTTC.

V and J are TRBV6-5 and TRBJ1-4; D perhaps matches TRBD1 (6 bases). Between the trimmed V and J ends, which lost 2 bases and 7 bases, there was a span of 8 bases. CDR1 and CDR2 from the germline V gene are MNHEY and SVGAGI. The CDR3 has 13 amino acids. The CDR3 region has the DNA TGTGCCAGCAGTTACAGGGGGACTGAAAAACTGTTTTTT. This translates into CASSYRGTEKLFF.

The gene calls are TRBV3-1 (or the pseudogene TRBV3-2) and TRBJ1-1; D remains unclear. The V gene lost 1 base and the J gene lost 0 bases, with 9 bases spanning the gap. Germline V gene lookup returns CDR1 LGHDT and CDR2 YNNKEL (reference sequence). The CDR3 covers 15 residues. CDR3 nucleotide sequence: TGTGCCAGCAGCCAAGCAGGCAGTTTGAACACTGAAGCTTTCTTT. Residues: CASSQAGSLNTEAFF.

The genes are TRBV5-1 and TRBJ1-6; D perhaps matches TRBD1 (5 bases). Germline V CDR1 and CDR2: SGHRS, YFSETQ. The V and J ends lost 1 base and 6 bases respectively, with 14 bases between them. The CDR3 sequence is 16 residues long. The CDR3 here is CASSLSPGRLNSPLHF. CDR3 bases: TGCGCCAGCAGCTTGTCGCCAGGGAGGCTTAATTCACCCCTCCACTTT.

On this clone: The sample has other DNA sequences that encode this CDR3 too. As DNA, the CDR3 is TGTGCCAGCTCATTGAGCGGGGGTTCGACAGATACGCAGTATTTT. This gives the protein CASSLSGGSTDTQYF. J is TRBJ2-3 and V is TRBV7-3; TRBD2 matches 8 bases. The trim removed 8 bases at V and 3 bases at J, leaving 10 bases unmatched. From germline, CDR1 is SGHTA and CDR2 FQGTGA. This CDR3 spans 15 amino acids.

J is TRBJ2-3 and V is TRBV5-1; 11 bases match TRBD2. With 2 bases clipped from V and 0 bases from J, the junction kept 2 bases outside the gene matches. Germline V gene lookup returns CDR1 SGHRS and CDR2 YFSETQ. CDR3 length: 16 residues. The CDR3 sequence: CASSFRLAGSTDTQYF. In DNA, the CDR3 is TGCGCCAGCAGCTTCCGACTAGCGGGGAGCACAGATACGCAGTATTTT.

The table lists this clone with a count of one. The V call is TRBV3-1 (or the pseudogene TRBV3-2), the J call TRBJ2-3; 7 positions agree with TRBD2. After removal of 1 base from V and 3 bases from J, the junction contained 4 bases not matched to a gene. From germline, CDR1 is LGHDT and CDR2 YNNKEL (reference sequence). This CDR3 is built from 15 residues. CDR3 loop: CASSQVQGGTDTQYF. The CDR3 DNA reads as TGTGCCAGCAGCCAAGTCCAGGGAGGGACAGATACGCAGTATTTT.

The J gene is TRBJ2-5, the V gene TRBV29-1, with TRBD2 matching 9 bases. Germline CDR1 SQVTM, CDR2 ANQGSEA. Trimming at V came to 0 bases and at J to 2 bases, leaving 13 bases not matched to a gene. This CDR3 contains 18 residues. CDR3 loop: CSVEDLRRGGGRQETQYF. CDR3 bases: TGCAGCGTTGAAGATCTTAGGCGGGGGGGCGGGAGGCAAGAGACCCAGTACTTC.

The chain carries TRBV6-6 and TRBJ2-5; D not certain. There are 14 residues in the CDR3. Germline V gene lookup returns CDR1 MNHNY and CDR2 SVGAGI (reference sequence). V dropped 4 bases and J dropped 5 bases, with 14 bases sitting between them. Here the CDR3 DNA reads TGTGCCAGCAGTTCCTCTGGCCAGAAGGAGACCCAGTACTTC. The encoded protein is CASSSSGQKETQYF.

J is TRBJ1-1 and V is TRBV9; unclear D gene. The germline V gene has CDR1 SGDLS and CDR2 YYNGEE. The V end was cut by 4 bases, the J end by 12 bases, with 25 bases between. This CDR3 contains 15 residues. The CDR3 DNA reads as TGTGCCAGCAGCCAAACTACTGACTTATCCCCCCAAACTTTCTTT. Translated, it gives CASSQTTDLSPQTFF.

This clone was seen repeatedly, ten times or more. This sequence joins TRBV5-4 and TRBJ1-2; TRBD1 matches at 7 bases. This CDR3 spans 12 amino acids. The germline CDR1 and CDR2 sequences are SGHNT and YYREEE (reference sequence). The junction had 5 bases not matched to a gene; V was cut back by 4 bases and J by 8 bases. CDR3 DNA sequence: TGTGCCAGCAGCGGGGGACAGTTCGGCTACACCTTC. It specifies CASSGGQFGYTF.